The clone carrying this T cell receptor (beta chain) was observed a single time. Its antigen is currently unknown. This record belongs to a study of cytomegalovirus exposure and HLA in healthy donors. Study conclusions and caveats: Listed as cytomegalovirus-associated were 164 TCR beta chains.

The CDR3 has 16 amino acids. CDR1 LNHDA and CDR2 SQIVND come from the germline V gene (reference sequence). Trimming at V came to 7 bases and at J to 1 base, leaving 7 bases not matched to a gene. Vbeta (60) and Jbeta (13) primers were used in the PCR. TCRdb's copy holds only in-frame clones and misses some; the assay was immunoSEQ multiplex PCR. The sample comprises around 70,000 clones, roughly 70% of which are singletons, and around 10% rests with the top ten. The chain is built from TRBV19 and TRBJ1-5, with 10 bases matching TRBD1. Sequencing was done on a sample of PBMCs. This receptor was obtained from a woman in her 40s in good health and CMV-seropositive. The CDR3 spells CASKTGTGASNQPQHF. For the CDR3, the DNA is TGTGCCAGTAAAACGGGGACAGGGGCAAGCAATCAGCCCCAGCATTTT.